This TCR beta chain derives from a study of cytomegalovirus exposure and HLA in healthy donors. Overall study context: In a previous analysis, some 110 million unique TCR beta sequences were found from 150 million to 200 million T cells. The Caucasian-associated ancestry cluster held roughly 84% of roughly 400 genotyped donors.

On this clone: The antigen remains unidentified.

The PCR contained 60 Vbeta and 13 Jbeta primers. Method: immunoSEQ multiplex PCR; TCRdb's copy keeps in-frame clones and lacks some. The sample holds 110,000 to 150,000 clones, approximately 80% seen once. CDR1 is LGHNA, CDR2 YNFKEQ, per germline. The CDR3 length is 16 residues. V was pared by 0 bases and J by 7 bases, with 6 bases of the junction left unmatched. Overall study results and limits: A later analysis reportedly found that, within productive TCRs, an Asian-associated ancestry cluster had fewer N-insertions than the mean observed across the roughly 730 donors. Researchers reported in a later analysis that a missense DCLRE1C variant was tied to TCR beta V- and J-gene trimming.

The sample was PBMCs. The source of this sequence is a woman aged 60-70 years in good health and CMV-seropositive. This rearrangement joins TRBV4-2 to TRBJ1-2; 12 nucleotides match TRBD1. The CDR3 loop is CASSQDWGQGASGYTF. The CDR3 region has the DNA TGTGCCAGCAGCCAAGATTGGGGACAGGGGGCGTCTGGCTACACCTTC.